The TCR beta chain under discussion was sequenced for a study of shared clonotypes between healthy human individuals. Only in-frame clones appear in the TCRdb table, and some are missing; sequencing was by immunoSEQ multiplex PCR. The sample has around 2.1 million clones; roughly 91% are singletons. Naivety among CD8 cells was defined by CD45RO negativity and positive CCR7 selection, thereby excluding terminally differentiated effector memory CD45RA+ cells. Germline CDR1 SGDLS, CDR2 YYNGEE. V shed 3 bases and J shed 6 bases, with 13 bases lying between them. The CDR3 sequence is 14 residues long. This TCR was recovered from a man in his late teens or twenties in good health. Some clones in this sample may be carry-over from other donors' samples. V is TRBV9 and J is TRBJ2-1, with D unresolved. Sequenced sample: naive CD8+ T cells from PBMCs. The CDR3 DNA is TGTGCCAGCAGCGCACGAACCCTTCCCAATGAGCAGTTCTTC. Its protein is CASSARTLPNEQFF.